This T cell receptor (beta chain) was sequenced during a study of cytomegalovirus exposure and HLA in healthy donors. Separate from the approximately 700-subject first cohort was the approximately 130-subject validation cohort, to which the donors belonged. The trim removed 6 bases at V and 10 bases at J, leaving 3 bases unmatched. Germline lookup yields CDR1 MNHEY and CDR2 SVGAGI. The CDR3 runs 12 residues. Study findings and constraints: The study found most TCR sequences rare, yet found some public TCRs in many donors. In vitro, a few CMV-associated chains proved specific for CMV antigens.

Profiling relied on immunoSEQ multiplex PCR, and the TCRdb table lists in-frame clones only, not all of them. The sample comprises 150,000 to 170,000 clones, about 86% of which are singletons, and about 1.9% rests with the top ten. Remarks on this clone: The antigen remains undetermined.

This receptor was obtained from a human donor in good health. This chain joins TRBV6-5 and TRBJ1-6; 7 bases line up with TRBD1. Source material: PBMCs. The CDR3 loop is CASSDRVSPLHF. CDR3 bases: TGTGCCAGCAGCGACAGGGTCTCACCCCTCCACTTT.